Shown below are 14 T cell receptor beta chains from a single sample sequenced in a study of blood T cell repertoires in COVID-19. Profiled with immunoSEQ multiplex PCR; TCRdb holds only in-frame clones, not every one. The sample has 250,000 or so clones, roughly 89% seen once. The sample consisted of peripheral blood. The source is a woman aged 25 to 39 with active or convalescent COVID-19.

The CDR3 region has the DNA TGTGCCAGCGGTGGGGCCGGGGGTAATAATTCACCCCTCCACTTT. Translating gives CASGGAGGNNSPLHF. The J gene is TRBJ1-6, the V gene TRBV2; weak D call: TRBD1 (5 bases). This CDR3 comprises 15 residues. V was clipped by 8 bases and J by 5 bases, with 16 bases between them. Germline assignment: CDR1 SNHLY and CDR2 FYNNEI.

The V and J genes are TRBV19 and TRBJ2-5; 7 nucleotides match TRBD2. The germline CDR1 and CDR2 sequences are LNHDA and SQIVND (reference sequence). The trim removed 3 bases at V and 5 bases at J, leaving 6 bases unmatched. The CDR3 is 14 residues long. The CDR3 region has the DNA TGTGCCAGTAGTATTTGGGGGGGTAGCGAGACCCAGTACTTC. It translates to CASSIWGGSETQYF.

Turning to this clone: Other nucleotide sequences from this sample produce the same CDR3. The J gene is TRBJ2-7, the V gene TRBV20-1; tentatively, D is TRBD1 (6 bases). CDR3 length: 11 amino acids. Deletions cut 5 bases from V and 4 bases from J, with 9 bases between. Per germline, CDR1 DFQATT and CDR2 SNEGSKA (reference sequence). CDR3: CSAQQGYEQYF. CDR3 sequence (DNA): TGCAGTGCTCAACAGGGTTACGAGCAGTACTTC.

V and J are TRBV5-1 and TRBJ1-2, with 9 bases matching TRBD1. CDR3 size: 14 residues. V gave up 0 bases and J gave up 6 bases; unmatched junction bases: 3. Germline CDR1 and CDR2: SGHRS and YFSETQ. In DNA form, the CDR3 reads TGCGCCAGCAGCTTGGGGGACAGGGCAAATGGCTACACCTTC. Its translation is CASSLGDRANGYTF.

J is TRBJ2-5 and V is TRBV6-5; D gene uncertain. Trimming stripped 6 bases from V and 9 bases from J, with 11 bases between. The CDR3 covers 11 residues. CDR1 and CDR2 from the germline V gene are MNHEY and SVGAGI. The CDR3 DNA is TGTGCCAGCAGCCGTCCGCCGGCCCAGTACTTC. Protein sequence: CASSRPPAQYF.

The J gene is TRBJ1-1, the V gene TRBV6-5; D uncertain. Trimming shortened V by 7 bases and J by 1 base, and 16 bases separated the two germline ends. The V gene's germline CDR1 is MNHEY and CDR2 SVGAGI. The CDR3 has 15 amino acids. CDR3 loop: CASTPIAPSNTEAFF. The CDR3 nucleotides read TGTGCCAGCACTCCGATAGCGCCCTCGAACACTGAAGCTTTCTTT.

The chain joins TRBV4-1 to TRBJ1-1; 9 bases agree with TRBD1. V lost 8 bases, J lost 0 bases, and 10 bases stayed unmatched. In germline, CDR1 is MGHRA, CDR2 YSYEKL. The CDR3 spans 16 residues. The CDR3 nucleotides read TGCGCCAGCGCACGACCAGGACAGGGGATGAACACTGAAGCTTTCTTT. It encodes CASARPGQGMNTEAFF.

J is TRBJ2-7 and V is TRBV7-9; 9 nucleotides line up with TRBD1. The V segment lost 5 bases and the J segment 2 bases; nucleotides outside the gene matches: 7. This CDR3 spans 15 amino acids. Germline V lookup: CDR1 SEHNR, CDR2 FQNEAQ (reference sequence). As DNA, the CDR3 is TGTGCCAGCAGCCGATGGACAGGGGATACCTACGAGCAGTACTTC. It is translated as CASSRWTGDTYEQYF.

V usage is TRBV20-1 and J usage is TRBJ2-7; 7 positions agree with TRBD2. V shed 6 bases and J 4 bases; nucleotides not matched to a gene: 3. The CDR3 runs to 11 residues. In germline, CDR1 is DFQATT, CDR2 SNEGSKA (reference sequence). The chain's CDR3 is CSAKRGYEQYF. CDR3 sequence (DNA): TGCAGTGCAAAGCGGGGTTACGAGCAGTACTTC.

This chain links TRBV7-9 with TRBJ1-1, with no clear D. The CDR3 has 13 amino acids. The V gene lost 3 bases and the J gene lost 2 bases, with 7 bases spanning the gap. Germline CDR1 is SEHNR and CDR2 is FQNEAQ (reference sequence). The CDR3 DNA follows: TGTGCCAGCAGCTTTACGGGTAACACTGAAGCTTTCTTT. Translated: CASSFTGNTEAFF.

In this sample, this clone turned up once. The genes are TRBV19 and TRBJ1-3; D unclear. The germline V gene has CDR1 LNHDA and CDR2 SQIVND (reference sequence). The CDR3 is 15 residues long. The V and J ends lost 4 bases and 5 bases respectively, with 15 bases between them. CDR3 amino acids: CASSTGGGGRNTIYF. In nucleotides, the CDR3 is TGTGCCAGTAGTACAGGAGGAGGAGGTAGAAACACCATATATTTT.

The chain is built from TRBV18 and TRBJ2-1; 12 bases agree with TRBD1. Germline CDR1 and CDR2: KGHSH and LQKENI. CDR3 size: 15 residues. V gave up 4 bases and J gave up 10 bases; unmatched junction bases: 8. The CDR3 region is CASSQGQGAQIEQFF. CDR3 in DNA: TGTGCCAGCTCACAGGGACAGGGGGCGCAGATCGAGCAGTTCTTC.

The chain employs TRBV30 and TRBJ1-1, with a weak D call TRBD1 (6 bases). The germline V and J ends were trimmed by 2 bases and 4 bases, with 8 bases remaining between them. Germline V gene sequence: CDR1 GTSNPN, CDR2 SVGIG (reference sequence). This CDR3 region has 12 residues. For the CDR3, the DNA is TGTGCCTGGAGTCAGGGGACCACTGAAGCTTTCTTT. It encodes CAWSQGTTEAFF. The variable domain in full, completed from reference TRBV30 and TRBJ1-1, reads SQTIHQWPATLVQPVGSPLSLECTVEGTSNPNLYWYRQAAGRGLQLLFYSVGIGQISSEVPQNLSASRPQDRQFILSSKKLLLSDSGFYLCAWSQGTTEAFFGQGTRLTVV.

The rearrangement uses TRBV9 and TRBJ1-1, with D maybe TRBD1 (5 bases). V was cut by 2 bases and J by 1 base, with 12 bases left in between. CDR1 SGDLS and CDR2 YYNGEE come from the germline V gene. CDR3 size: 15 residues. In DNA, the CDR3 is TGTGCCAGCAGCGTTCCGGGGCGGGGGAACACTGAAGCTTTCTTT. It specifies CASSVPGRGNTEAFF.